The clone carrying this T cell receptor beta chain was counted a single time. Its antigen is unknown. Assay: immunoSEQ multiplex PCR; the TCRdb copy retains only in-frame clones and omits some. The data contain about 140,000 clones, around 94% of them singletons. This entry belongs to a study of T cell responses to AZD1222 COVID-19 vaccine. The study, taken as a whole, reports: Just a handful of AZD1222 recipients were seropositive at baseline. In the spike-specific TCR repertoire, nearly half reportedly target unmutated variant regions. There were repertoire samples only from the period after the peak T cell response.

This CDR3 is built from 17 residues. In germline, CDR1 is KGHSH, CDR2 LQKENI. The J segment lost 4 bases and the V segment lost 2 bases, leaving 7 bases of the junction unmatched. Sample: peripheral blood, taken after recovery from COVID-19. The clonotype comes from an adult who had recovered from COVID-19. The chain uses TRBV18 and TRBJ2-6; 8 bases are a match to TRBD2. CDR3 nucleotides: TGTGCCAGCTCACCAGGGACTAGTCGAGCCGGGGCCAACGTCCTGACTTTC. As protein: CASSPGTSRAGANVLTF.